Listed below are T cell receptor beta chains from one sample, sequenced in a study of blood T cell repertoires in COVID-19. Some clones are missing from TCRdb's copy, which holds only in-frame ones; the method was immunoSEQ multiplex PCR. Among approximately 140,000 clones, around four fifths were seen once, and the ten largest hold approximately 40%. The sequenced sample consisted of peripheral blood. These receptors came from a human donor in a cohort sampled during active COVID-19. Each CDR3 is given with its conserved first and last residue. D genes are given only for firm matches. Rows may omit the clone size; those that give it use once, few, many or a size class.

TRBV10-3	.	.	TRBJ1-6	TGTGCCATCAATCCCCTGTTCCCCCTCCACTTT	CAINPLFPLHF
TRBV4-1	.	.	TRBJ2-2	TGCGCCAGCAGCCAGTGGTGGGGCATGAACACCGGGGAGCTGTTTTTT	CASSQWWGMNTGELFF
TRBV4-2	.	.	TRBJ2-5	TGTGCCAGCAGCCGAGAATCCCTAGAGACCCAGTACTTC	CASSRESLETQYF
TRBV5-1	.	.	TRBJ1-6	TGCGCCAGCAGCTTGACAGGTTATAATTCACCCCTCCACTTT	CASSLTGYNSPLHF
TRBV18	.	.	TRBJ2-7	TGTGCCAGCTCACCTTCCACAGGGATAGCCTACGAGCAGTACTTC	CASSPSTGIAYEQYF
TRBV11-3	.	TRBD2	TRBJ2-5	TGTGCCAGCAGCCCCCGGCTAGCGGGGCCTGATCGGACCCAGTACTTC	CASSPRLAGPDRTQYF
TRBV29-1	.	.	TRBJ2-1	TGCAGCGTTCTCCTAGCCGGCGGTGAGCAGTTCTTC	CSVLLAGGEQFF
TRBV11-2	.	.	TRBJ2-1	TGTGCCAGCAGCTTAGGATGGTTTAGTGAGCAGTTCTTC	CASSLGWFSEQFF
TRBV6-5	.	.	TRBJ1-1	TGTGCCAGCAGTTACGCCGGAGAGTTGGAAGCTTTCTTT	CASSYAGELEAFF
TRBV9	.	TRBD2	TRBJ2-4	TGTGCCAGCAGCGTAGGACTAGCGGGCGGGGAAAACATTCAGTACTTC	CASSVGLAGGENIQYF
TRBV28	.	.	TRBJ2-1	TGTGCCAGCAGTTCCCCAGCGGGCTCCTACAATGAGCAGTTCTTC	CASSSPAGSYNEQFF
TRBV5-6	.	TRBD2	TRBJ2-4	TGTGCCAGCAGCCCCGGGGGGTGGGACATTCAGTACTTC	CASSPGGWDIQYF
TRBV11-3	.	.	TRBJ1-1	TGTGCCAGCAGCTTAGAAACACAGGAAAGGGCTTTCTTT	CASSLETQERAFF
TRBV28	.	TRBD1	TRBJ1-2	TGTGCCAGCATTCGGGGAGGGACAGGGGTCGGCTACACCTTC	CASIRGGTGVGYTF
TRBV5-4	.	.	TRBJ1-5	TGTGCCAGCAGCCAGGGCCCCGGACGCAATCAGCCCCAGCATTTT	CASSQGPGRNQPQHF
TRBV27	once	.	TRBJ1-1	TGTGCCAGCAGTTTATCGGGGGGACTACACACTGAAGCTTTCTTT	CASSLSGGLHTEAFF
TRBV9	.	.	TRBJ2-3	TGTGCCAGCAGCGAACTAGTTAACACAGATACGCAGTATTTT	CASSELVNTDTQYF
TRBV6-2/TRBV6-3	.	.	TRBJ2-3	TGTGCCAGCAGTTACACCCGGGTAGATACGCAGTATTTT	CASSYTRVDTQYF
TRBV5-1	.	TRBD2	TRBJ2-1	TGCGCCAGCAGCACTCTAGCGGGGGGGCCAGTGGAGCAGTTCTTC	CASSTLAGGPVEQFF
TRBV7-9	.	TRBD1	TRBJ1-4	TGTGCCAGCAGCTTAGAGGGGGGACAGCCCTATGAAAAACTGTTTTTT	CASSLEGGQPYEKLFF
TRBV7-2	.	TRBD1	TRBJ1-3	TGTGCCAGCAGCTCGAAAACAGGGGACCACACCATATATTTT	CASSSKTGDHTIYF
TRBV3-1/TRBV3-2	.	TRBD1	TRBJ2-1	TGTGCCAGCCTAACGATTCAAACTTGGACAGGGGAGTGTGAGCAGTTCTTC	CASLTIQTWTGECEQFF
TRBV6-5	once	.	TRBJ1-6	TGTGCCAGCAGACTACAAAATTCACCCCTCCACTTT	CASRLQNSPLHF
TRBV10-3	.	.	TRBJ2-1	TGTGCCATCAGTGACAAAGAGGGGGTCTCCTACAATGAGCAGTTCTTC	CAISDKEGVSYNEQFF
TRBV14	.	.	TRBJ1-2	TGTGCCAGCAGCCAAGATCCACGGAGCGGCTACACCTTC	CASSQDPRSGYTF
TRBV9	.	.	TRBJ1-2	TGTGCCAGCAGCTCCCCGCGGAGCCTCTATGGCTACACCTTC	CASSSPRSLYGYTF
TRBV7-9	.	.	TRBJ1-1	TGTGCCAGCAGCTTAGCGCAGGGCAAGAACACTGAAGCTTTCTTT	CASSLAQGKNTEAFF
TRBV4-1	.	TRBD2	TRBJ2-2	TGCGCCAGCAGCCCCCGGGGGGGCTCTTCGAAACCCGGGGAGCTGTTTTTT	CASSPRGGSSKPGELFF
TRBV5-4	.	TRBD1	TRBJ2-3	TGTGCCAGCAGCTCGGGACAGGGAGCGGGTACGCAGTATTTT	CASSSGQGAGTQYF
TRBV7-3	few	.	TRBJ1-5	TGTGCCAGCAGCTCCACAGGGAGCGCGGGTCAGCCCCAGCATTTT	CASSSTGSAGQPQHF
TRBV6-5	.	.	TRBJ1-4	TGTGCCGCAGGGAAGCGGGTATGGGAAAAACTGTTTTTT	CAAGKRVWEKLFF
TRBV5-6	.	TRBD1	TRBJ1-5	TGTGCCAGCAGCTTCGGGACAGGGGGCGCTGGAAATCAGCCCCAGCATTTT	CASSFGTGGAGNQPQHF
TRBV7-2	.	.	TRBJ1-2	TGTGCCAGCAGCCTTACCTTCGGGACACCTAACTATGGCTACACCTTC	CASSLTFGTPNYGYTF
TRBV28	few	.	TRBJ2-7	TGTGCCAGCAGTTTGGCAGGGTACGAGCAGTACTTC	CASSLAGYEQYF
TRBV19	.	.	TRBJ2-7	TGTGCCAGTAGTATGGCGGCGGCGAGCTACGAGCAGTACTTC	CASSMAAASYEQYF
TRBV29-1	.	TRBD1	TRBJ1-1	TGCAGCGGGGACAGGGTGAACACTGAAGCTTTCTTT	CSGDRVNTEAFF
TRBV4-2	.	.	TRBJ1-4	TGTGCCAGCAGCCTCCTGAAGACAGGAGTTAATGAAAAACTGTTTTTT	CASSLLKTGVNEKLFF
TRBV7-2	few	TRBD2	TRBJ2-5	TGTGCCAGCAGCCGTCCGGGACTAGGAGCCCAGTACTTC	CASSRPGLGAQYF
TRBV4-1	.	TRBD1	TRBJ1-1	TGCGCCAGCGGGTTAGGACAGGGCACTGAAGCTTTCTTT	CASGLGQGTEAFF
TRBV3-1/TRBV3-2	once	.	TRBJ2-7	TGTGCCAGCAGCCCGGGACTGGGACTCTACGAGCAGTACTTC	CASSPGLGLYEQYF
TRBV6-2/TRBV6-3	.	.	TRBJ2-5	TGTGCCAGCAGTACTGGGGCACTAGCAAGTAGGATGGAGACCCAGTACTTC	CASSTGALASRMETQYF
TRBV9	.	TRBD2	TRBJ2-1	TGTGCCAGCAGCGTTGATAGCGGGGCGTACAATGAGCAGTTCTTC	CASSVDSGAYNEQFF
TRBV27	.	.	TRBJ1-2	TGTGCCAGCAGTTTAACAGGGAACTATGGCTACACCTTC	CASSLTGNYGYTF
TRBV30	once	TRBD2	TRBJ2-1	TGTGCCTGGAGTGTAAAGCGAGCGGGGGGGCAGAATGAGCAGTTCTTC	CAWSVKRAGGQNEQFF
TRBV5-1	.	.	TRBJ1-2	TGCGCCAGCACCGACGGGGTAAGGTATGGCTACACCTTC	CASTDGVRYGYTF
TRBV10-3	once	TRBD1	TRBJ2-2	TGTGCCATCAGTCCCAGACAGGGGACCGGGGAGCTGTTTTTT	CAISPRQGTGELFF
TRBV7-9	few	.	TRBJ2-7	TGTGCCAGCAGCTCAGCCTACGAGCAGTACTTC	CASSSAYEQYF
TRBV5-1	.	TRBD1	TRBJ2-3	TGCGCCAGCAGCTTGGGGACAGGGTTAGTAGATACGCAGTATTTT	CASSLGTGLVDTQYF
TRBV5-1	.	TRBD1	TRBJ2-7	TGCGCCAGCAGCATACGACAGGGAGCGCGCGAGCAGTACTTC	CASSIRQGAREQYF
TRBV7-6	.	TRBD2	TRBJ2-7	TGTGCCAGCAGCCCCGTAGCGGGGGCCCTCTCCTACGAGCAGTACTTC	CASSPVAGALSYEQYF
TRBV27	.	.	TRBJ1-2	TGTGCCAGCAGCGAGGGCTATGGCTACACCTTC	CASSEGYGYTF